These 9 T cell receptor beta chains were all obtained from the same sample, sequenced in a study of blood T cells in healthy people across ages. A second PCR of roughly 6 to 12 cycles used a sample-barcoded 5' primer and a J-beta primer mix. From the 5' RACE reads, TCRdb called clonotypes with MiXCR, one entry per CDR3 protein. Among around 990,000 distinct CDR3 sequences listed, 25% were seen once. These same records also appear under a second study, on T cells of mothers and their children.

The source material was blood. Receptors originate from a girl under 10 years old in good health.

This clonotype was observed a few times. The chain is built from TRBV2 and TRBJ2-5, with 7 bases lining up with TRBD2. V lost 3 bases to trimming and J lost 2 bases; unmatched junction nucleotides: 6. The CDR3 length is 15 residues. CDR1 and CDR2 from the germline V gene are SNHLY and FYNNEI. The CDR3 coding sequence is TGTGCCAGCAGTGACGCGGGAGACAATCAAGAGACCCAGTACTTC. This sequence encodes CASSDAGDNQETQYF.

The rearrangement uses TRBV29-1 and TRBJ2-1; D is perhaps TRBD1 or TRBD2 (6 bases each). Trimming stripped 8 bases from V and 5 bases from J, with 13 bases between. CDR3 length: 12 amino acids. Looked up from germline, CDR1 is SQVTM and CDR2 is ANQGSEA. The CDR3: CSIGRGDNEQFF. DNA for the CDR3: TGCAGCATTGGAAGGGGGGACAATGAGCAGTTCTTC.

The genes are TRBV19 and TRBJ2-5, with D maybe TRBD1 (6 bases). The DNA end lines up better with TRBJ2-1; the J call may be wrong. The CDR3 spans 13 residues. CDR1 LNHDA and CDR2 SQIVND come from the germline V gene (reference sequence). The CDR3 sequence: CASSVGASNEQFF. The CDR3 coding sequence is TGTGCCAGTAGCGTGGGGGCTAGTAATGAGCAGTTCTTC.

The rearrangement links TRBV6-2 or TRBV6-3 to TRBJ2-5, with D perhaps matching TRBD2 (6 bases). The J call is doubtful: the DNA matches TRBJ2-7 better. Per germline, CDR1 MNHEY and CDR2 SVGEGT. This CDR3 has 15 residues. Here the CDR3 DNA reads TGTGCCAGCATCCCGTTGGAGGGCGCTACCTACGAGCAGTACTTC. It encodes CASIPLEGATYEQYF.

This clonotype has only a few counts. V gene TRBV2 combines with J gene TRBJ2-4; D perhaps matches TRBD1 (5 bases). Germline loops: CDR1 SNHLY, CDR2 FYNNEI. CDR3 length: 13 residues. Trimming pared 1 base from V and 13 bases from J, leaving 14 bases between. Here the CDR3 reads CASSEEERRAQYF. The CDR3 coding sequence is TGTGCCAGCAGTGAAGAGGAGCGCAGGGCCCAGTACTTC.

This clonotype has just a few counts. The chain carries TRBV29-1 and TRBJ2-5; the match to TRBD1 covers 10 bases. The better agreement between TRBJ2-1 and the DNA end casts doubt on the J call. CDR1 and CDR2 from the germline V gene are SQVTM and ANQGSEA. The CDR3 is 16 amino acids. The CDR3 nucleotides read TGCAGCGTTGAAGAGGGAGCGGGACAGGGGATCCATGAGCAGTTCTTC. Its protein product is CSVEEGAGQGIHEQFF.

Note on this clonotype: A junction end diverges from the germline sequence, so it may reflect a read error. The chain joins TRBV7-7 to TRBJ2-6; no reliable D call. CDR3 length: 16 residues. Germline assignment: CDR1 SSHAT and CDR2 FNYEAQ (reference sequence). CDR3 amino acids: CASSLDSFSGANVLTF. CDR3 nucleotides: TGTGCTAGCAGCTTAGATAGCTTCTCTGGGGCCAACGTCCTGACTTTC.

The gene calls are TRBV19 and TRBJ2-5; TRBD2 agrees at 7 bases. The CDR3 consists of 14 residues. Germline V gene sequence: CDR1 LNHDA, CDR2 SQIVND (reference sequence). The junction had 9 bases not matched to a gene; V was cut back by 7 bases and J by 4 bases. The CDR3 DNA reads TGTGCCAGTACGGGGCAGGGAGGGAGAGAGACCCAGTACTTC. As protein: CASTGQGGRETQYF.

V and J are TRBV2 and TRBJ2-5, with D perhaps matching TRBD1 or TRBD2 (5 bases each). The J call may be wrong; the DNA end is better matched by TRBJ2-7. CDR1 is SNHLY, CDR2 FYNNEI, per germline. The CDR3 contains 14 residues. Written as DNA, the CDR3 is TGTGCCAGCAGTGAGTGGGGGAGCTCCTACGAGCAGTACTTC. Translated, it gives CASSEWGSSYEQYF.